A single TCR beta chain is shown here with its context. Its antigen remains unknown. This CDR3 is 17 amino acids long. Germline CDR1 is SGHAT and CDR2 is FQNNGV. After removal of 5 bases from V and 4 bases from J, the junction contained 15 bases not matched to a gene. Libraries were prepared by immunoSEQ multiplex PCR; TCRdb keeps only in-frame clonotypes and omits some of them. The sample contains about 28,000 clones, 83% of which appear only once. The data were obtained in a study of neoadjuvant nivolumab and ipilimumab in lung cancer. General study results and limits: From pretherapy to surgery, tumor richness and clonality rose with dual therapy.

Material: tumor tissue, obtained after neoadjuvant nivolumab, alone or with ipilimumab, at or shortly before surgery. The chain recombines TRBV11-2 with TRBJ2-5, with 8 nucleotides matching TRBD2. The sequence derives from an adult with non-small cell lung cancer. Written as DNA, the CDR3 is TGTGCCAGCAGCCCCACAGTCGGGGGGGCCGCTTCAGAGACCCAGTACTTC. Its protein product is CASSPTVGGAASETQYF.